These 32 T cell receptor beta chains share one sample of origin, sequenced in a study of beta chain features in type 1 diabetes. The entirety of the isolated RNA underwent reverse transcription, so expressed TCRB transcripts were sequenced. The table came from immunoSEQ multiplex PCR; TCRdb's copy has only in-frame clones and leaves some out. The top ten hold 0.02% to 0.03% of the sample, which has under 950,000 clones, 15% to 20% seen once. The sequencing input was naive CD4+ T cells from blood. Source of these receptors: a woman in her late teens or twenties in good health.

This clone was picked up a small number of times. CDR3 bases: TGTGCCAGCAGTTTCCAGCGTGTCAGGGCCAACATTCAGTACTTC. It is translated as CASSFQRVRANIQYF. This chain uses TRBV28 with TRBJ2-4, with D possibly TRBD1 on 5 matching bases. Germline CDR1 and CDR2: MDHEN and SYDVKM. Trimming removed 3 bases from V and 7 bases from J, with 16 bases in between. CDR3 length: 15 amino acids.

The CDR3 DNA follows: TGTGCCAGCAGTGTAGGCGGGACAGGGGGTTCTCAGCCCCAGCATTTT. Protein product: CASSVGGTGGSQPQHF. This sequence joins TRBV2 and TRBJ1-5; TRBD1 matches 11 bases. The CDR3 sequence is 16 residues long. Germline V CDR1 and CDR2: SNHLY, FYNNEI. The V segment lost 4 bases and the J segment 6 bases; nucleotides outside the gene matches: 8.

This clone was counted between two and nine times. The chain has TRBV29-1 and TRBJ2-5; 10 bases are shared with TRBD1. CDR1 is SQVTM and CDR2 is ANQGSEA in the germline V gene. CDR3 length: 14 residues. Trimming took 7 bases from V and 2 from J; bases not matched to a gene: 7. CDR3 protein: CSDRGQGIQETQYF. In nucleotides, the CDR3 is TGCAGCGACCGGGGACAGGGGATACAAGAGACCCAGTACTTC.

The chain carries TRBV28 and TRBJ2-1, with 8 nucleotides matching TRBD2. Germline CDR1 and CDR2: MDHEN and SYDVKM. Trimming removed 7 bases from V and 7 bases from J; junction bases left unmatched: 12. This CDR3 has 15 residues. CDR3 sequence (DNA): TGTGCCAGCACCTTACGACGAGCGGGAGATAATGAGCAGTTCTTC. It translates to CASTLRRAGDNEQFF. Combining the CDR3 with reference TRBV28 and TRBJ2-1 gives the whole variable domain DVKVTQSSRYLVKRTGEKVFLECVQDMDHENMFWYRQDPGLGLRLIYFSYDVKMKEKGDIPEGYSVSREKKERFSLILESASTNQTSMYLCASTLRRAGDNEQFFGPGTRLTVL.

This clone appeared a few times. The rearrangement uses TRBV18 and TRBJ2-3, with a tentative D call TRBD1 (6 bases). Between the trimmed V and J ends, which lost 3 bases and 1 base, there was a span of 11 bases. Looked up from germline, CDR1 is KGHSH and CDR2 is LQKENI. This CDR3 region has 15 residues. The CDR3 DNA follows: TGTGCCAGCTCACCCGGGACACCAGGCACAGATACGCAGTATTTT. It is translated as CASSPGTPGTDTQYF. The whole variable domain, filled in from reference TRBV18 and TRBJ2-3, reads NAGVMQNPRHLVRRRGQEARLRCSPMKGHSHVYWYRQLPEEGLKFMVYLQKENIIDESGMPKERFSAEFPKEGPSILRIQQVVRGDSAAYFCASSPGTPGTDTQYFGPGTRLTVL.

This clone occurred a few times. V is TRBV9 and J is TRBJ2-1, with 12 bases matching TRBD2. Germline V gives CDR1 SGDLS, CDR2 YYNGEE. The CDR3 extends over 15 amino acids. The junction had 8 bases not matched to a gene; V was cut back by 4 bases and J by 9 bases. The chain's CDR3 is CASSIGLAGYGEQFF. For the CDR3, the DNA is TGTGCCAGCAGCATCGGACTAGCGGGATATGGTGAGCAGTTCTTC.

The chain employs TRBV9 and TRBJ2-3; D remains unclear. Trimming pared 3 bases from V and 6 bases from J, leaving 11 bases between. The CDR3 contains 13 residues. Germline-derived CDR1 and CDR2 are SGDLS and YYNGEE. CDR3 protein: CASSERPSDTQYF. DNA of the CDR3: TGTGCCAGCAGCGAGAGGCCGTCGGATACGCAGTATTTT.

This clone has more than one count but fewer than ten. The chain recombines TRBV15 with TRBJ2-3; unclear D gene. Trimming shortened V by 0 bases and J by 7 bases, and 8 bases separated the two germline ends. In germline, CDR1 is LNHNV, CDR2 YYDKDF (reference sequence). The CDR3 extends over 13 amino acids. The CDR3 loop is CATSRDAGHTQYF. The CDR3 DNA follows: TGTGCCACCAGCAGAGATGCCGGACATACGCAGTATTTT.

As DNA, the CDR3 is TGTGCCAGCAGCTTCTTAGGACCGGGACAGATAGTACGGACCCAGTACTTC. This translates into CASSFLGPGQIVRTQYF. V and J are TRBV7-6 and TRBJ2-5, with 7 nucleotides matching TRBD1. The CDR3 totals 17 residues. With V trimmed by 3 bases and J by 7 bases, 17 bases remained unmatched. Germline CDR1 is SGHVS and CDR2 is FNYEAQ. Full variable domain (missing parts from reference TRBV7-6 and TRBJ2-5): GAGVSQSPRYKVTKRGQDVALRCDPISGHVSLYWYRQALGQGPEFLTYFNYEAQQDKSGLPNDRFSAERPEGSISTLTIQRTEQRDSAMYRCASSFLGPGQIVRTQYFGPGTRLLVL.

V is TRBV18 and J is TRBJ2-2; D not resolved. Germline CDR1 and CDR2: KGHSH and LQKENI. The CDR3 is 14 residues long. Trimming removed 2 bases from V and 5 bases from J, with 9 bases in between. The CDR3 DNA reads as TGTGCCAGCTCACCATTAACAGAAACCGGGGAGCTGTTTTTT. Its translation is CASSPLTETGELFF.

The chain uses TRBV5-1 and TRBJ1-1; D unclear. This CDR3 region has 14 residues. Germline-derived CDR1 and CDR2 are SGHRS and YFSETQ. The V end lost 4 bases, the J end lost 0 bases, and 10 bases lay between the germline ends. The CDR3 protein is CASSLSPLNTEAFF. The CDR3 DNA reads as TGCGCCAGCAGCCTTAGTCCACTGAACACTGAAGCTTTCTTT.

The chain combines TRBV9 with TRBJ1-2; D is undetermined. Trimming shortened V by 4 bases and J by 8 bases, and 15 bases separated the two germline ends. Germline loops: CDR1 SGDLS, CDR2 YYNGEE. The CDR3 is made up of 13 amino acids. CDR3 sequence reads: CASSRERVDGYTF. For the CDR3, the DNA is TGTGCCAGCAGCCGAGAAAGGGTTGACGGCTACACCTTC.

The rearrangement joins TRBV2 to TRBJ1-1; D not certain. Germline-derived CDR1 and CDR2 are SNHLY and FYNNEI. This CDR3 spans 13 amino acids. V lost 8 bases to trimming and J lost 0 bases, with 10 bases between them. The CDR3 reads CASVREMNTEAFF. Written as DNA, the CDR3 is TGTGCCAGCGTACGGGAGATGAACACTGAAGCTTTCTTT.

V gene TRBV5-1 combines with J gene TRBJ2-1; the D is unclear. The germline CDR1 and CDR2 sequences are SGHRS and YFSETQ. CDR3 length: 12 residues. V shed 2 bases and J shed 1 base, with 1 base lying between them. Here the CDR3 reads CASSFSYNEQFF. The CDR3 nucleotides are TGCGCCAGCAGCTTTTCCTACAATGAGCAGTTCTTC.

The table lists this clone with a few counts. The V and J genes are TRBV6-5 and TRBJ2-5; a weak D match, TRBD2 (6 bases). CDR3 size: 12 residues. Trimming removed 8 bases from V and 6 bases from J, with 13 bases in between. Germline V lookup: CDR1 MNHEY, CDR2 SVGAGI. The CDR3 region has the DNA TGTGCCAGCGGCCGCGGCGGGAAGACCCAGTACTTC. Translating it yields CASGRGGKTQYF.

The chain is built from TRBV28 and TRBJ1-1, with 10 bases fitting TRBD1. The CDR3 consists of 15 residues. The germline CDR1 and CDR2 sequences are MDHEN and SYDVKM. V gave up 6 bases and J gave up 5 bases; unmatched junction bases: 9. CDR3 coding DNA: TGTGCCAGCAGAGGGGACAGGGGAAAGTGGACTGAAGCTTTCTTT. Translation gives CASRGDRGKWTEAFF.

The chain joins TRBV23-1 to TRBJ2-7, with a weak D call TRBD2 (6 bases). TRBV23-1 falls under the ORF class, with uncertain function. This CDR3 comprises 14 residues. Between the trimmed V and J ends, which lost 10 bases and 5 bases, there was a span of 21 bases. The CDR3 protein is CATGRDSTRHEQYF. DNA of the CDR3: TGCGCCACCGGACGGGACTCTACGCGGCACGAGCAGTACTTC.

V gene TRBV6-5 combines with J gene TRBJ1-5; 7 bases align to TRBD1. Germline V gives CDR1 MNHEY, CDR2 SVGAGI. This CDR3 comprises 13 residues. V gave up 6 bases and J gave up 5 bases; unmatched junction bases: 4. Here the CDR3 DNA reads TGTGCCAGCAGGACAGGGCGGGATCAGCCCCAGCATTTT. Translating it yields CASRTGRDQPQHF.

The gene calls are TRBV18 and TRBJ2-7; 13 positions agree with TRBD2. Unmatched junction bases numbered 3, after V lost 6 bases and J lost 1 base. The germline V gene has CDR1 KGHSH and CDR2 LQKENI. The CDR3 extends over 15 amino acids. The CDR3 nucleotides read TGTGCCAGCTCCCAGGGACTAGCGGGGTCCTACGAGCAGTACTTC. This translates into CASSQGLAGSYEQYF.

The V call is TRBV2, the J call TRBJ2-1, with a possible D match to TRBD2 (6 bases). Germline V gives CDR1 SNHLY, CDR2 FYNNEI. Between the trimmed V and J ends, which lost 1 base and 7 bases, there was a span of 11 bases. The CDR3 runs to 14 residues. Here the CDR3 reads CASSEDRGSNEQFF. The CDR3 nucleotides are TGTGCCAGCAGTGAAGATCGGGGGTCGAATGAGCAGTTCTTC.

The chain uses TRBV5-5 and TRBJ2-7; 7 nucleotides align to TRBD1. This CDR3 is 14 amino acids long. Germline V gene lookup returns CDR1 SGHKS and CDR2 YYEKEE (reference sequence). V lost 0 bases and J lost 9; bases outside the gene matches: 9. This CDR3 reads CASSLGGTVFAQYF. The CDR3 DNA sequence: TGTGCCAGCAGCTTGGGGGGGACAGTATTCGCGCAGTACTTC.

The chain's CDR3 is CASSYTSAYNEQFF. CDR3 sequence (DNA): TGTGCCAGCAGTTACACTAGCGCCTACAATGAGCAGTTCTTC. The chain links TRBV28 to TRBJ2-1, with 7 bases matching TRBD2. Germline CDR1 MDHEN, CDR2 SYDVKM. Trimming took 4 bases from V and 2 from J; bases not matched to a gene: 2. This CDR3 has 14 residues.

The chain couples TRBV28 to TRBJ2-2; 10 bases map to TRBD2. The V gene's germline CDR1 is MDHEN and CDR2 SYDVKM. Trimming took 3 bases from V and 9 from J; bases not matched to a gene: 4. This CDR3 is 14 amino acids long. The CDR3 DNA follows: TGTGCCAGCAGTTTGGGGACTAGCGCCAGGGAGCTGTTTTTT. Translating gives CASSLGTSARELFF.

The chain has TRBV6-5 and TRBJ1-2; 9 nucleotides agree with TRBD1. The CDR3 length is 14 residues. V lost 4 bases to trimming and J lost 5 bases; unmatched junction nucleotides: 5. The germline V gene has CDR1 MNHEY and CDR2 SVGAGI. The CDR3 is CASSFGTGWYGYTF. For the CDR3, the DNA is TGTGCCAGCAGTTTCGGGACAGGGTGGTATGGCTACACCTTC.

V gene TRBV5-8 combines with J gene TRBJ2-1; 12 bases fit TRBD2. The CDR3 sequence is 20 residues long. Trimming removed 4 bases from V and 3 bases from J; junction bases left unmatched: 17. Germline assignment: CDR1 SGHTS and CDR2 YDEGEE. The CDR3 bases are TGTGCCAGCAGCCTCCAGAGGACTAGCGGGACCCACTTAAACTACAATGAGCAGTTCTTC. Translating gives CASSLQRTSGTHLNYNEQFF.

This clone turned up a few times. The V call is TRBV20-1, the J call TRBJ2-7, with D hard to call. Between the trimmed V and J ends, which lost 7 bases and 4 bases, there was a span of 11 bases. Germline V lookup: CDR1 DFQATT, CDR2 SNEGSKA (reference sequence). The CDR3 extends over 11 amino acids. The CDR3 DNA reads TGCAGTGTCGAAGGGATTTACGAGCAGTACTTC. This codes for CSVEGIYEQYF.

V and J are TRBV6-1 and TRBJ1-2, with D uncertain. CDR1 MNHNS and CDR2 SASEGT come from the germline V gene. Trimming shortened V by 5 bases and J by 5 bases, and 15 bases separated the two germline ends. There are 14 residues in the CDR3. The CDR3 is CASSQTVAQYGYTF. The CDR3 nucleotides are TGTGCCAGCAGTCAGACGGTAGCCCAATATGGCTACACCTTC.

The chain recombines TRBV7-6 with TRBJ2-7; 7 positions match TRBD2. From germline, CDR1 is SGHVS and CDR2 FNYEAQ. CDR3 length: 17 residues. V shed 0 bases and J 2 bases; nucleotides not matched to a gene: 10. CDR3 sequence (DNA): TGTGCCAGCAGCTTAGCCCGTGGGAAACGGGGGGCCTACGAGCAGTACTTC. Translated: CASSLARGKRGAYEQYF.

The chain is built from TRBV7-3 and TRBJ2-1; tentatively, D is TRBD1 (6 bases). This CDR3 contains 13 residues. V was clipped by 7 bases and J by 6 bases, with 13 bases between them. Germline-derived CDR1 and CDR2 are SGHTA and FQGTGA. The CDR3 nucleotides are TGTGCCAGCACCTCAGGGGCTGGCAATGAGCAGTTCTTC. Its translation: CASTSGAGNEQFF.

The V call is TRBV19, the J call TRBJ1-1; D remains unclear. CDR1 and CDR2 (germline): LNHDA, SQIVND (reference sequence). V lost 6 bases, J lost 4 bases, and 12 bases lay in between. CDR3 length: 13 residues. The CDR3 coding sequence is TGTGCCAGTAGCAGTTTTGCCACCACTGAAGCTTTCTTT. Translating it yields CASSSFATTEAFF.

This clone was found a few times. The chain has TRBV7-9 and TRBJ1-2, with 8 bases aligning to TRBD1. V trimming: 5 bases; J trimming: 5 bases; junction bases outside the gene matches: 7. Per the germline V gene, CDR1 is SEHNR and CDR2 is FQNEAQ (reference sequence). This CDR3 is built from 14 residues. The CDR3 nucleotides are TGTGCCAGCAGCCGAAGGACAGGGAGTTATGGCTACACCTTC. This translates into CASSRRTGSYGYTF.

This clone has a handful of counts. V gene TRBV2 combines with J gene TRBJ2-3; TRBD2 aligns across 11 bases. Germline-derived CDR1 and CDR2 are SNHLY and FYNNEI. This CDR3 spans 15 amino acids. The CDR3 nucleotides read TGTGCAGACCGCACGGGACTAGCGGCCACAGATACGCAGTATTTT. Amino acid sequence: CADRTGLAATDTQYF.